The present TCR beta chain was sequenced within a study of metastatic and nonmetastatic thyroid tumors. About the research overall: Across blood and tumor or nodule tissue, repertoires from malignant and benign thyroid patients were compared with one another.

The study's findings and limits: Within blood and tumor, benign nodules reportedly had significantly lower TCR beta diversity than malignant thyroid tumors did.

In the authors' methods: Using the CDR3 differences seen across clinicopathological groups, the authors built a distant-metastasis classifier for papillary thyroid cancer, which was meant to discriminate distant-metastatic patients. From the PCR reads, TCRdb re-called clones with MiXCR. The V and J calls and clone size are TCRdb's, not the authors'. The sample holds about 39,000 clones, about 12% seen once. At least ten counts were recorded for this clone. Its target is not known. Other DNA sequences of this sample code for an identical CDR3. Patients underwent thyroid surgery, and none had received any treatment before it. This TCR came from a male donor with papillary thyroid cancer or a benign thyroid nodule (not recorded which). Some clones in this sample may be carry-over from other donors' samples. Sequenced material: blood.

CDR3 in amino acids: CASSYPLAGGPGEQFF. CDR3 nucleotide sequence: TGTGCCAGCAGTTACCCGCTAGCGGGGGGGCCGGGTGAGCAGTTCTTC. V gene TRBV6-5 combines with J gene TRBJ2-1, with 12 bases fitting TRBD2. J lost 9 bases, V lost 2 bases, and 8 bases had no gene match. The CDR3 has 16 amino acids. Germline CDR1 and CDR2: MNHEY and SVGAGI.